This TCR beta chain came from a study of technical replicates of blood from a few donors. This clone showed up just once. Sequencing was performed with immunoSEQ multiplex PCR; in TCRdb, only in-frame clones are kept and a portion is missing. In the table there are more than 65,000 clones, roughly 88% of which are singletons. The CDR3 totals 15 residues. Trimming removed 0 bases at V and 4 bases at J, with 11 bases between. Germline lookup yields CDR1 MNHEY and CDR2 SVGAGI. Sample: PBMCs. This clonotype was sampled from a human donor in good health. Some clones in this sample may be carry-over from other donors' samples. The V gene is TRBV6-5, the J gene TRBJ2-3, with D unclear. As DNA, the CDR3 is TGTGCCAGCAGTTACTCTTTGAGTGGTGCAGATACGCAGTATTTT. Translation: CASSYSLSGADTQYF.